In its sample, the clone carrying this TCR beta chain was seen a few times. This record comes from a study of CD8 T cells in Susac syndrome. The authors carried out high-throughput sequencing of TCR beta. They applied it to CD8+ and CD4+ T cells obtained from blood. The multiple sclerosis control group was made up of treatment-naive patients with stable or active relapsing-remitting disease. Both CD4+ and CD8+ T cells were negatively isolated, and TEMRA cells underwent FACS enrichment. RNA, at about 0.45 to 1 ug, was reverse transcribed with random hexamers. Amplification of the TCR beta CDR3 was carried out by immunoSEQ multiplex PCR, which spanned a total of 54 Vbeta and 13 Jbeta segments. TCRdb re-called the immunoSEQ multiplex PCR reads through MiXCR, storing one row per CDR3 protein. Among about 400,000 distinct CDR3 sequences listed, around 83% were seen once. Trimming pared 0 bases from V and 0 bases from J, leaving 9 bases between. The CDR3 runs to 15 residues. The germline CDR1 and CDR2 sequences are SEHNR and FQNEAQ (reference sequence).

This TCR came from a human donor with multiple sclerosis. The rearrangement uses TRBV7-9 and TRBJ2-7; the D gene is possibly TRBD2 (6 bases). Sequenced: CD8+ T cells from PBMCs. CDR3 amino acids: CASSLATGVSYEQYF. The CDR3 DNA reads TGTGCCAGCAGCTTAGCGACGGGGGTCTCCTACGAGCAGTACTTC.